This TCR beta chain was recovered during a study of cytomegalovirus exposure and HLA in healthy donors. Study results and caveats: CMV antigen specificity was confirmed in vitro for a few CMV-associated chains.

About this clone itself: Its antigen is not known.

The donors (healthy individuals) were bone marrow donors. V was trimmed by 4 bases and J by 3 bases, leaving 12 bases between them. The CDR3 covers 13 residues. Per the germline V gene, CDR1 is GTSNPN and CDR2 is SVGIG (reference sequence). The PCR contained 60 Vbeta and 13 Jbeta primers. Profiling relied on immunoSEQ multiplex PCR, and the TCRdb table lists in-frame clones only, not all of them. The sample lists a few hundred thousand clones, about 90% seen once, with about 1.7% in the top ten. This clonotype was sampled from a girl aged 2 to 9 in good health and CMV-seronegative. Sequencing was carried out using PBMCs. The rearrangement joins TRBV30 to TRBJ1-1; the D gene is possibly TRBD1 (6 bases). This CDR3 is CAWKGDGYTEAFF. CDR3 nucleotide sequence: TGTGCCTGGAAGGGGGACGGTTACACTGAAGCTTTCTTT.